This T cell receptor (beta chain) was identified during a study of cytomegalovirus exposure and HLA in healthy donors. Overall study context: Both the 120 or so validation repertoires and the roughly 700 first-cohort repertoires used the same platform, as reported by a later analysis. Study outcomes and limitations: According to a later analysis, TCR clusters from the first cohort tended to co-occur in the roughly 130 validation repertoires. Overall, approximately 180 TCR beta chains were annotated as cytomegalovirus-associated. In vitro, a few CMV-associated chains proved specific for CMV antigens.

With respect to this clone: Antigen: not known.

Generated by immunoSEQ multiplex PCR, the TCRdb table keeps only in-frame clones and is missing some. The sample contains approximately 150,000 clones, roughly 91% of which appear only once. The CDR3 sequence is 17 residues long. Trimming at V came to 7 bases and at J to 2 bases, leaving 9 bases not matched to a gene. Germline V gene data show CDR1 as LGHNA and CDR2 as YNFKEQ. The chain joins TRBV4-2 to TRBJ2-3, with 13 bases matching TRBD2. The receptor comes from a woman aged 18 to 35 in good health and CMV-seropositive. Sequenced sample: PBMCs. The CDR3 nucleotides read TGTGCCAGCAACCCACTAGCGGGAGGGACAAACACAGATACGCAGTATTTT. It yields the protein CASNPLAGGTNTDTQYF.